These 28 T cell receptor beta chains were all obtained from the same sample, sequenced in a study of cytomegalovirus exposure and HLA in healthy donors. The PCR was carried out with 60 Vbeta primers and 13 Jbeta primers. Profiling relied on immunoSEQ multiplex PCR, and the TCRdb table lists in-frame clones only, not all of them. The sample holds approximately 150,000 clones, 70% to 80% seen once. What was sequenced was PBMCs. These receptors were taken from a woman aged 60-70 years in good health and CMV-seronegative.

The chain has TRBV19 and TRBJ2-5, with TRBD2 identical over 9 bases. The CDR3 covers 18 residues. Germline trimming cut 4 bases from V and 5 bases from J; bases unmatched to any gene: 17. Germline CDR1 and CDR2: LNHDA and SQIVND (reference sequence). CDR3 DNA: TGTGCCAGTAGTACTTTGGAAGCCTCGCGGGGGGGATCGGAGACCCAGTACTTC. Translated, it gives CASSTLEASRGGSETQYF.

The CDR3, as DNA: TGTGCCAGTAGTATCCAGTCTGGAAACACCATATATTTT. This gives the protein CASSIQSGNTIYF. This sequence joins TRBV19 and TRBJ1-3; D is ambiguous. CDR3 length: 13 residues. In germline, CDR1 is LNHDA, CDR2 SQIVND (reference sequence). Trimming left V 3 bases short and J 1 base short, with 4 bases between.

The V and J genes are TRBV20-1 and TRBJ1-3; D is unclear. The CDR3 contains 11 residues. Trimming cost V 6 bases and J 3 bases, with 6 bases left between them. CDR1 is DFQATT, CDR2 SNEGSKA, per germline (reference sequence). The CDR3 DNA sequence: TGCAGTGCCCCATTTGGAAACACCATATATTTT. Its protein product is CSAPFGNTIYF.

This clone appeared once. The chain combines TRBV7-3 with TRBJ1-4, with D unresolved. The germline V gene encodes CDR1 SGHTA and CDR2 FQGTGA. This CDR3 is 13 amino acids long. Trimming left V 1 base short and J 8 bases short, with 8 bases between. The CDR3 protein is CASSLRVGEKLFF. CDR3 DNA: TGTGCCAGCAGCTTAAGGGTCGGGGAAAAACTGTTTTTT. The full variable domain, completed using reference TRBV7-3 and TRBJ1-4, is GAGVSQTPSNKVTEKGKYVELRCDPISGHTALYWYRQSLGQGPEFLIYFQGTGAADDSGLPNDRFFAVRPEGSVSTLKIQRTERGDSAVYLCASSLRVGEKLFFGSGTQLSVL.

The V gene is TRBV28, the J gene TRBJ1-5; D is possibly TRBD1 (6 bases). Germline CDR1 is MDHEN and CDR2 is SYDVKM. V gave up 2 bases and J gave up 5 bases, with 19 bases separating them. CDR3 size: 17 residues. This CDR3 is CASSLESTGSLHQPQHF. For the CDR3, the DNA is TGTGCCAGCAGTTTAGAGAGTACAGGGTCCTTGCATCAGCCCCAGCATTTT.

The genes are TRBV7-8 and TRBJ1-2, with D possibly matching TRBD1 (5 bases). Looked up from germline, CDR1 is SGHVS and CDR2 is FQNEAQ. V was pared by 0 bases and J by 0 bases, with 8 bases between. The CDR3 is 15 residues long. CDR3 sequence (DNA): TGTGCCAGCAGCTTAGCAGGGGCGGCTAACTATGGCTACACCTTC. It translates to CASSLAGAANYGYTF.

The V call is TRBV27, the J call TRBJ1-5, with D possibly being TRBD1 (5 bases). The CDR3 runs to 14 residues. Germline assignment: CDR1 MNHEY and CDR2 SMNVEV (reference sequence). V was clipped by 5 bases and J by 3 bases, with 11 bases between them. The CDR3: CASSPPGVNQPQHF. DNA for the CDR3: TGTGCCAGCAGTCCCCCGGGGGTCAATCAGCCCCAGCATTTT.

The CDR3 loop is CASMLVPGNNQPQHF. The CDR3 DNA reads TGCGCCAGCATGCTCGTCCCGGGTAACAATCAGCCCCAGCATTTT. V gene TRBV5-1 combines with J gene TRBJ1-5; D not certain. This CDR3 is 15 amino acids long. Germline lookup yields CDR1 SGHRS and CDR2 YFSETQ. The V and J ends lost 6 bases and 3 bases respectively, with 16 bases between them.

The chain is built from TRBV4-1 and TRBJ2-1; 11 nucleotides line up with TRBD2. The CDR3 totals 19 residues. The germline CDR1 and CDR2 sequences are MGHRA and YSYEKL. The V segment lost 0 bases and the J segment 0 bases; nucleotides outside the gene matches: 7. The DNA of the CDR3 is TGCGCCAGCAGCCAAGAGGCTAGCGGGGGGAGGGGCTCCTACAATGAGCAGTTCTTC. The encoded protein is CASSQEASGGRGSYNEQFF.

The genes are TRBV18 and TRBJ2-1, with a tentative D call TRBD2 (6 bases). The CDR3 runs to 17 residues. The germline V gene has CDR1 KGHSH and CDR2 LQKENI. The V end was cut by 6 bases, the J end by 0 bases, with 18 bases between. CDR3 amino acids: CASSASLALSSYNEQFF. CDR3 nucleotides: TGTGCCAGCTCGGCTAGCCTAGCGCTAAGCTCCTACAATGAGCAGTTCTTC.

J is TRBJ2-1 and V is TRBV27; TRBD2 matches at 9 bases. The germline V gene encodes CDR1 MNHEY and CDR2 SMNVEV (reference sequence). This CDR3 is 17 amino acids long. The V segment lost 5 bases and the J segment 5 bases; nucleotides outside the gene matches: 13. CDR3 residues: CASSPFRWREGHNEQFF. DNA of the CDR3: TGTGCCAGCAGTCCTTTCCGCTGGCGGGAGGGCCACAATGAGCAGTTCTTC.

The rearrangement links TRBV6-4 to TRBJ2-2; TRBD1 aligns across 9 bases. V lost 6 bases and J lost 6; bases outside the gene matches: 5. The CDR3 covers 14 residues. Germline CDR1 MRHNA, CDR2 SNTAGT. CDR3 in amino acids: CASRTGTGSGELFF. CDR3 nucleotides: TGTGCCAGCAGAACCGGGACAGGGTCCGGGGAGCTGTTTTTT.

V is TRBV25-1 and J is TRBJ1-5; D might be TRBD1 (6 bases). The CDR3 has 14 amino acids. With 4 bases removed from V and 1 base from J, the gap between germline ends came to 8 bases. Germline assignment: CDR1 MGHDK and CDR2 SYGVNS. In DNA form, the CDR3 reads TGTGCCAGCAGTGTCACAGGGAGCAATCAGCCCCAGCATTTT. Protein: CASSVTGSNQPQHF.

This clone was seen just once. The rearrangement links TRBV18 to TRBJ1-2; perhaps TRBD1 as D (6 bases). This CDR3 is 15 amino acids long. V was shortened by 3 bases and J by 4 bases, with 15 bases between the two germline ends. Germline assignment: CDR1 KGHSH and CDR2 LQKENI. The CDR3 region is CASSPSQGSTYGYTF. The CDR3 DNA follows: TGTGCCAGCTCACCTAGCCAGGGGTCCACCTATGGCTACACCTTC.

This CDR3 is CASSKSPQQSETQYF. The DNA for the CDR3 is TGTGCCAGCAGTAAAAGTCCTCAACAATCGGAGACCCAGTACTTC. The rearrangement uses TRBV9 and TRBJ2-5; D unclear. V lost 5 bases, J lost 5 bases, and 19 bases lay in between. The CDR3 has 15 amino acids. Germline loops: CDR1 SGDLS, CDR2 YYNGEE. Complete variable domain (other parts from reference TRBV9 and TRBJ2-5): DSGVTQTPKHLITATGQRVTLRCSPRSGDLSVYWYQQSLDQGLQFLIQYYNGEERAKGNILERFSAQQFPDLHSELNLSSLELGDSALYFCASSKSPQQSETQYFGPGTRLLVL.

This clone was seen more than once but under ten times. This chain uses TRBV19 with TRBJ1-2, with 7 bases fitting TRBD1. CDR3 size: 14 residues. Germline-derived CDR1 and CDR2 are LNHDA and SQIVND (reference sequence). The V and J ends lost 8 bases and 7 bases, in that order; junction bases with no gene match: 13. The DNA for the CDR3 is TGTGCCAGTGTCCCCGCTCGGACAGGCTCTGGCTACACCTTC. Translation: CASVPARTGSGYTF.

A note on this clone: Other DNA sequences in the same sample also yield this CDR3. The V gene is TRBV5-1, the J gene TRBJ1-6; perhaps TRBD1 as D (5 bases). Trimming left V 0 bases short and J 6 bases short, with 7 bases between. There are 14 residues in the CDR3. Germline-derived CDR1 and CDR2 are SGHRS and YFSETQ. CDR3 DNA: TGCGCCAGCAGCTTGGGCCAGGGTAATTCACCCCTCCACTTT. Amino acids: CASSLGQGNSPLHF.

The chain carries TRBV7-2 and TRBJ2-3, with 7 bases identical to TRBD1. Germline assignment: CDR1 SGHTA and CDR2 FQGNSA. This CDR3 comprises 14 residues. V lost 7 bases, J lost 0 bases, and 4 bases stayed unmatched. The CDR3 region has the DNA TGTGCCAGCAAACAGGGGCCGAGCACAGATACGCAGTATTTT. Translation gives CASKQGPSTDTQYF.

This chain joins TRBV30 and TRBJ1-2; D not resolved. This CDR3 has 13 residues. The V and J ends lost 0 bases and 4 bases respectively, with 9 bases between them. Germline CDR1 and CDR2: GTSNPN and SVGIG (reference sequence). CDR3 loop: CAWSVRRGYGYTF. For the CDR3, the DNA is TGTGCCTGGAGTGTACGGCGGGGCTATGGCTACACCTTC.

Here the CDR3 reads CASSSTGTVLTDTQYF. CDR3 in DNA: TGTGCCAGCAGTTCCACCGGGACAGTACTCACAGATACGCAGTATTTT. V and J are TRBV28 and TRBJ2-3; 7 nucleotides align to TRBD1. In germline, CDR1 is MDHEN, CDR2 SYDVKM. Trimming removed 4 bases from V and 2 bases from J; junction bases left unmatched: 9. There are 16 residues in the CDR3.

This clone was found once. The chain uses TRBV30 and TRBJ2-6; maybe TRBD2 (5 bases). V was cut by 3 bases and J by 2 bases, with 5 bases left in between. The CDR3 extends over 13 amino acids. Per germline, CDR1 GTSNPN and CDR2 SVGIG (reference sequence). The CDR3 sequence: CAWREAGANVLTF. In nucleotides, the CDR3 is TGTGCCTGGAGGGAGGCTGGGGCCAACGTCCTGACTTTC.

This clone was observed a single time. The chain uses TRBV10-3 and TRBJ1-1, with 9 bases that match TRBD1. The germline V gene has CDR1 ENHRY and CDR2 SYGVKD. The CDR3 sequence is 15 residues long. Unmatched junction bases numbered 9, after V lost 6 bases and J lost 4 bases. The CDR3 region has the DNA TGTGCCATCAGAACCGGGACAGGGAGGGGCACTGAAGCTTTCTTT. It is translated as CAIRTGTGRGTEAFF.

The rearrangement joins TRBV25-1 to TRBJ2-2, with 9 bases matching TRBD2. The CDR3 has 16 amino acids. Trimming at V came to 5 bases and at J to 0 bases, leaving 4 bases not matched to a gene. The germline V gene has CDR1 MGHDK and CDR2 SYGVNS. DNA for the CDR3: TGTGCCAGCAGTCGGGCTAGCGGGACGAACACCGGGGAGCTGTTTTTT. Translated, it gives CASSRASGTNTGELFF.

The V call is TRBV7-3, the J call TRBJ2-2; D not resolved. V was cut by 1 base and J by 0 bases, with 6 bases left in between. The germline V gene encodes CDR1 SGHTA and CDR2 FQGTGA. The CDR3 consists of 15 residues. CDR3 DNA: TGTGCCAGCAGCTTAATAACAGCGAACACCGGGGAGCTGTTTTTT. Translated: CASSLITANTGELFF.

V gene TRBV5-1 combines with J gene TRBJ2-3, with 8 bases identical to TRBD1. The J segment lost 14 bases and the V segment lost 0 bases, leaving 5 bases of the junction unmatched. This CDR3 has 12 amino acids. The germline gives CDR1 SGHRS, CDR2 YFSETQ. The CDR3 bases are TGCGCCAGCAGCTTGGCAGGACAGGGTCCGTATTTT. Its translation is CASSLAGQGPYF. Using reference TRBV5-1 and TRBJ2-3 for the parts outside the CDR3, the full variable domain is KAGVTQTPRYLIKTRGQQVTLSCSPISGHRSVSWYQQTPGQGLQFLFEYFSETQRNKGNFPGRFSGRQFSNSRSEMNVSTLELGDSALYLCASSLAGQGPYFGPGTRLTVL.

This clone was counted between two and nine times. The V call is TRBV18, the J call TRBJ1-3, with D unresolved. Trimming stripped 6 bases from V and 8 bases from J, with 11 bases between. The length of the CDR3 is 12 residues. The V gene's germline CDR1 is KGHSH and CDR2 LQKENI. This CDR3 is CASSGTGDTIYF. CDR3 nucleotide sequence: TGTGCCAGCTCCGGAACGGGTGACACCATATATTTT.

V usage is TRBV19 and J usage is TRBJ1-1; TRBD1 aligns across 8 bases. V lost 6 bases, J lost 6 bases, and 6 bases stayed unmatched. This CDR3 is built from 13 residues. Germline assignment: CDR1 LNHDA and CDR2 SQIVND (reference sequence). CDR3 loop: CASRKQGGAEAFF. The CDR3 nucleotides are TGTGCCAGTAGGAAACAGGGGGGGGCTGAAGCTTTCTTT.

This chain uses TRBV27 with TRBJ2-5; 8 bases map to TRBD1. V trimming: 6 bases; J trimming: 0 bases; junction bases outside the gene matches: 15. Germline CDR1 is MNHEY and CDR2 is SMNVEV (reference sequence). The CDR3 loop spans 18 amino acids. This chain's CDR3 is CASRRGTGGGLYQETQYF. The CDR3 DNA reads TGTGCCAGCAGAAGGGGGACAGGAGGGGGCCTGTACCAAGAGACCCAGTACTTC.